This T cell receptor beta chain originates from a study of T cells in Graves' hyperthyroidism and ophthalmopathy. This clonotype was observed at least ten times. Antigen unknown. Patients were excluded for uncontrolled infection, other autoimmune disease, pregnancy or lactation. It was 10 ml of fresh peripheral blood that supplied the PBMCs. Study-level points and caveats: Stable hyperthyroidism was told apart from ophthalmopathy by a model built on 13 V-J features.

TCR beta CDR3 regions were amplified from RNA. Primed by the HTBI set, a first-round RT-PCR was run on the TCR CDR3. Using its own MiXCR run on the multiplex PCR reads, TCRdb lists one record per CDR3 protein. The sample lists 600,000 to 650,000 distinct CDR3 sequences; around 21% were seen once. V was pared by 4 bases and J by 3 bases, with 14 bases between. CDR3 length: 14 amino acids. Per the germline V gene, CDR1 is SGHRS and CDR2 is YFSETQ. The sequence was collected from a man younger than 40 with Graves' ophthalmopathy. The chain employs TRBV5-1 and TRBJ2-7, with no clear D. Input material: blood. CDR3 loop: CASSRTGSNYEQYF. DNA of the CDR3: TGCGCCAGCAGCAGGACCGGGTCCAACTACGAGCAGTACTTC.